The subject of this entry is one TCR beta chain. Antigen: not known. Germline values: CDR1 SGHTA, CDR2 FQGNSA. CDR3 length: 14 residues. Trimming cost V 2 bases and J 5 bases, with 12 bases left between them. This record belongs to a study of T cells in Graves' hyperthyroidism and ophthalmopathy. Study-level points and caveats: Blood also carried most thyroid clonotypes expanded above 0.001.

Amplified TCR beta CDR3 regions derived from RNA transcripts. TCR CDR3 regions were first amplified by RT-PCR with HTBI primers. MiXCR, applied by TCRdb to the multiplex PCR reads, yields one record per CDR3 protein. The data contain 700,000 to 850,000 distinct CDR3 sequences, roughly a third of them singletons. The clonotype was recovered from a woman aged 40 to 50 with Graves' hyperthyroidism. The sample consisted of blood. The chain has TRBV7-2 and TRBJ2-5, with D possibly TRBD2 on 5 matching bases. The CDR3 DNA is TGTGCCAGCAGCTTAAACGAGGGATGGGAGACCCAGTACTTC. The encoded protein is CASSLNEGWETQYF.